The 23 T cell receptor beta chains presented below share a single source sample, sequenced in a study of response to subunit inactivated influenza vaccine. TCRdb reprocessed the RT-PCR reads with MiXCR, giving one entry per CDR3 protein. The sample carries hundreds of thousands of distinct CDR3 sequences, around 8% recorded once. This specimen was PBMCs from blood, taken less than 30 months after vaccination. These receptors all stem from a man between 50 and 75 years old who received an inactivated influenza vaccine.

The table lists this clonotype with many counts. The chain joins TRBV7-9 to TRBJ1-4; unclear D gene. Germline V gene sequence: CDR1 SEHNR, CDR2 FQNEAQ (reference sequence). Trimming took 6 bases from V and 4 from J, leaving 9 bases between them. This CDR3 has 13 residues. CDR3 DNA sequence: TGTGCCAGCAGGGACGGCGATAATGAAAAACTGTTTTTT. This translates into CASRDGDNEKLFF.

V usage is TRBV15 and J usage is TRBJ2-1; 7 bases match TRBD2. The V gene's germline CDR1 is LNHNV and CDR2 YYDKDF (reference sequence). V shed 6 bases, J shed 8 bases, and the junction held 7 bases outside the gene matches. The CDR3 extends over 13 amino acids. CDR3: CATSRMLADEQFF. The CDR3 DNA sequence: TGTGCCACCAGTCGGATGCTAGCGGATGAGCAGTTCTTC. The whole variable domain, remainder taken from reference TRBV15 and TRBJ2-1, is DAMVIQNPRYQVTQFGKPVTLSCSQTLNHNVMYWYQQKSSQAPKLLFHYYDKDFNNEADTPDNFQSRRPNTSFCFLDIRSPGLGDTAMYLCATSRMLADEQFFGPGTRLTVL.

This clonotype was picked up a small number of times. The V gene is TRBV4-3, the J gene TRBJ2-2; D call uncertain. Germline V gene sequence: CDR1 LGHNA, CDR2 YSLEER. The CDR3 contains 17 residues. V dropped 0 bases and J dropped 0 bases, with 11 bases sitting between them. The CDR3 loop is CASSQDLVASNTGELFF. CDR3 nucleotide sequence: TGCGCCAGCAGCCAAGATCTGGTAGCTTCGAACACCGGGGAGCTGTTTTTT.

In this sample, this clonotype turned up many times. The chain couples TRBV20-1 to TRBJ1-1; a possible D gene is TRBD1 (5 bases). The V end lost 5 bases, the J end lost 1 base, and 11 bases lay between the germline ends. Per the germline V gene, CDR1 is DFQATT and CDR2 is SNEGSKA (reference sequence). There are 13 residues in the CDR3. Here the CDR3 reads CSAPTDTNTEAFF. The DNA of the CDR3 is TGCAGTGCTCCAACGGACACGAACACTGAAGCTTTCTTT.

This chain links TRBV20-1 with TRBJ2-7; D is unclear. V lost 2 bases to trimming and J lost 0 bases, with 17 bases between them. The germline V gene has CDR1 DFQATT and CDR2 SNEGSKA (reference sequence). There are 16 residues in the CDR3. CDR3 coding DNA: TGCAGTGCTAGAAGAACTGGCGGCAAAAGCTCCTACGAGCAGTACTTC. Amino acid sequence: CSARRTGGKSSYEQYF.

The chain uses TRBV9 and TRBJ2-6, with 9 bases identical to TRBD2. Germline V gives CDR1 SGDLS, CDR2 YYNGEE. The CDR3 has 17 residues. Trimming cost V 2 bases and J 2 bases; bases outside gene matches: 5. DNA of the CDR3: TGTGCCAGCAGCGTTAGCGGGAGTACTGCTGGGGCCAACGTCCTGACTTTC. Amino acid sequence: CASSVSGSTAGANVLTF.

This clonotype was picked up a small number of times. The CDR3 DNA follows: TGTGCCAGCAGGCATACCGGGCCGCGAGGCGCTGAAGCTTTCTTT. It specifies CASRHTGPRGAEAFF. This rearrangement joins TRBV7-9 to TRBJ1-1; D is unresolved. CDR3 length: 15 amino acids. Germline-derived CDR1 and CDR2 are SEHNR and FQNEAQ (reference sequence). Trimming shortened V by 6 bases and J by 6 bases, and 20 bases separated the two germline ends.

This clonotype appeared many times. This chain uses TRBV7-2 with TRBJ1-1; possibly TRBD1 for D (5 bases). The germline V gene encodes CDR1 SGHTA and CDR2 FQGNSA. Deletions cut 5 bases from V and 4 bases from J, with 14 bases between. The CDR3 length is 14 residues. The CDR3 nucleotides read TGTGCCAGCAGCCCCTCTAGGGGTAGCACTGAAGCTTTCTTT. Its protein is CASSPSRGSTEAFF.

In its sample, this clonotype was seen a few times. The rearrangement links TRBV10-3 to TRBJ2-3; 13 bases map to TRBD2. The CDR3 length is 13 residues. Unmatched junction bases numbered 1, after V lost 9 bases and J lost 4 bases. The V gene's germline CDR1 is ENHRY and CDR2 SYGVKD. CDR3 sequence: CAITSGRADTQYF. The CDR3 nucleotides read TGTGCCATTACTAGCGGGAGGGCAGATACGCAGTATTTT.

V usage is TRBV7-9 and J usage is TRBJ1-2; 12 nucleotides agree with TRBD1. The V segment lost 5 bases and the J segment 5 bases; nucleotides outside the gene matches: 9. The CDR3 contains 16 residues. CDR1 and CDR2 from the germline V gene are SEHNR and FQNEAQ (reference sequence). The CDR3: CASSRPGQGAVYGYTF. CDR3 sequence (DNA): TGTGCCAGCAGCCGCCCGGGACAGGGGGCTGTTTATGGCTACACCTTC.

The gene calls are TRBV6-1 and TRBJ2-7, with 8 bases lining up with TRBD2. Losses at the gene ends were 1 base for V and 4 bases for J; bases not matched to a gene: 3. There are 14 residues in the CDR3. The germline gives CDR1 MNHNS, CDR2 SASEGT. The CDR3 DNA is TGTGCCAGCAGTGAAGGCGGGGGGTCTTACGAGCAGTACTTC. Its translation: CASSEGGGSYEQYF.

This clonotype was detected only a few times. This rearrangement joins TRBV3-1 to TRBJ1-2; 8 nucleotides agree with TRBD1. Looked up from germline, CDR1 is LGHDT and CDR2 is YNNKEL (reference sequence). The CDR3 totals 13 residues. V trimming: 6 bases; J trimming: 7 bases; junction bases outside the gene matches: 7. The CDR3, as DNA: TGTGCCAGCAGAGATACAGGGGGAGGTGGCTACACCTTC. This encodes CASRDTGGGGYTF. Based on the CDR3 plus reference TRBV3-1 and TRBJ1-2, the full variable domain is DTAVSQTPKYLVTQMGNDKSIKCEQNLGHDTMYWYKQDSKKFLKIMFSYNNKELIINETVPNRFSPKSPDKAHLNLHINSLELGDSAVYFCASRDTGGGGYTFGSGTRLTVV.

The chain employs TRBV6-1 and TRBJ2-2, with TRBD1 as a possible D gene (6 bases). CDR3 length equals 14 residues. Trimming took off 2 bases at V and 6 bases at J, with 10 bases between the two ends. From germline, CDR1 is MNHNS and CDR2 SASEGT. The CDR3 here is CASSEQGRPGELFF. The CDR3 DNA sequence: TGTGCCAGCAGTGAACAGGGGCGCCCCGGGGAGCTGTTTTTT.

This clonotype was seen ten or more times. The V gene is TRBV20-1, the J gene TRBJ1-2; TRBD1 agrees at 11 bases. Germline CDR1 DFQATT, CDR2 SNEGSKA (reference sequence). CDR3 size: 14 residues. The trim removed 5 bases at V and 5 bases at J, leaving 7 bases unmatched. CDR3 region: CSAPPGTGGYGYTF. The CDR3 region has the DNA TGCAGTGCTCCTCCCGGGACAGGGGGTTATGGCTACACCTTC.

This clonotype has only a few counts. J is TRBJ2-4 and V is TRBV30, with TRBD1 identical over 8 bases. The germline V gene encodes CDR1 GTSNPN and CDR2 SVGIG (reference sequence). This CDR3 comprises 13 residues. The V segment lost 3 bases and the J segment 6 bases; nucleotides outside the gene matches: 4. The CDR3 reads CAWSATGGNIQYF. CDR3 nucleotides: TGTGCCTGGAGCGCAACAGGGGGAAACATTCAGTACTTC.

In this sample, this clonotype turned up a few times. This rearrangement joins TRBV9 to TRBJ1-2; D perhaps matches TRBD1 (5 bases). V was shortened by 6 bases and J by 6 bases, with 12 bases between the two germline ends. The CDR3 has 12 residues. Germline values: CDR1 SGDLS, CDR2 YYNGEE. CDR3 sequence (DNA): TGTGCCAGCAAGAAGGACAACCATGGCTACACCTTC. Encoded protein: CASKKDNHGYTF.

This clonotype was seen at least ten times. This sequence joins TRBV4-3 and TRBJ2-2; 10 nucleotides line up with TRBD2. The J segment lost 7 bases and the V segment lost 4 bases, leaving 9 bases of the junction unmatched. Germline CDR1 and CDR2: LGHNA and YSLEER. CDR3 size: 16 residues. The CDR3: CASSRSGGAGIGELFF. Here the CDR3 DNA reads TGCGCCAGCAGCCGCAGCGGGGGGGCCGGGATCGGGGAGCTGTTTTTT.

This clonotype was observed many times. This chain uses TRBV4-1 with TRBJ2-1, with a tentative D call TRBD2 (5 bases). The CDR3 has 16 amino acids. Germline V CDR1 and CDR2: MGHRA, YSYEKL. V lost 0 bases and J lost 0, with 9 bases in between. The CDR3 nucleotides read TGCGCCAGCAGCCAAGAATCTAGCTACTCCTACAATGAGCAGTTCTTC. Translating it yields CASSQESSYSYNEQFF.

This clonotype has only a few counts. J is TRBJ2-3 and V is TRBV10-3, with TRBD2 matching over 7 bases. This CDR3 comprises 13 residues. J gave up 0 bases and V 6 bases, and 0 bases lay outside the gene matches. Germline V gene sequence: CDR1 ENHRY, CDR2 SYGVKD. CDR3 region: CAIRAGSTDTQYF. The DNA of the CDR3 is TGTGCCATCAGAGCGGGGAGCACAGATACGCAGTATTTT.

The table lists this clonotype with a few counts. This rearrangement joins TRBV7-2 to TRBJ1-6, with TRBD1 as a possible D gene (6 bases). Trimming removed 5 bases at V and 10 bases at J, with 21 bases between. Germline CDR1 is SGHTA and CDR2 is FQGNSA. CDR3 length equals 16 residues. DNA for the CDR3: TGTGCCAGCAGCGCGTTACAGGGAGGGTCGGGGTCACCCCTCCACTTT. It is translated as CASSALQGGSGSPLHF.

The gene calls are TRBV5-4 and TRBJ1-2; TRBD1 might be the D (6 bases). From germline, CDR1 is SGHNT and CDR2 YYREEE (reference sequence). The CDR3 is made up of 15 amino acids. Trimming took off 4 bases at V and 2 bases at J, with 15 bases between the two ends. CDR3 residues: CASSKQGTLNYGYTF. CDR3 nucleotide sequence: TGTGCCAGCAGCAAGCAGGGGACCCTCAACTATGGCTACACCTTC.

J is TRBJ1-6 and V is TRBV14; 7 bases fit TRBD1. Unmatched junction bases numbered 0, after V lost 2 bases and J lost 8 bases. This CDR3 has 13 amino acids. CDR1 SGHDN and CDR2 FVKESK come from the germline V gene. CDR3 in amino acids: CASSQTGDSPLHF. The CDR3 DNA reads TGTGCCAGCAGCCAAACAGGGGATTCACCCCTCCACTTT. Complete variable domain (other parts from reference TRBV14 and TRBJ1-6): EAGVTQFPSHSVIEKGQTVTLRCDPISGHDNLYWYRRVMGKEIKFLLHFVKESKQDESGMPNNRFLAERTGGTYSTLKVQPAELEDSGVYFCASSQTGDSPLHFGNGTRLTVT.

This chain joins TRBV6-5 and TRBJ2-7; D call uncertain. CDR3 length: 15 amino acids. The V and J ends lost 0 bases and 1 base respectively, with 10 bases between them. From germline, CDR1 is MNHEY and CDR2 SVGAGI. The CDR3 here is CASSYSSRGSYEQYF. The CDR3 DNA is TGTGCCAGCAGTTACTCAAGTAGAGGTTCCTACGAGCAGTACTTC.